The clone carrying this T cell receptor beta chain was detected only once. Its antigen is not known. The length of the CDR3 is 17 residues. CDR1 MDHEN and CDR2 SYDVKM come from the germline V gene. The ends were cut back, 3 bases at V and 0 bases at J, with 18 bases in the middle. The record originates from a study of post-analysis software for immune sequencing data. For the study at large: As for disease course, relapsing-remitting, secondary progressive and progressive-relapsing multiple sclerosis were all included. General study points: Analysis by F measure revealed that same-batch samples clustered strongly together. Patients used about five TRBV segments, including TRBV5-6, TRBV5-1 and TRBV20-1, more often than controls.

Included in the TCR beta cDNA libraries were unique molecular identifiers. TCRdb reprocessed the PCR reads with MiXCR, giving one entry per CDR3 protein. The sample consists of 250,000 to 300,000 distinct CDR3 sequences, less than 40% of them appearing once. Sequences were obtained from blood. This sequence joins TRBV28 and TRBJ2-7; tentatively, D is TRBD1 or TRBD2 (5 bases each). The clonotype originates from a girl aged 5-17 years with multiple sclerosis. The CDR3 region is CASSFPGDAKPSYEQYF. Written as DNA, the CDR3 is TGTGCCAGCAGTTTCCCCGGGGACGCCAAACCCTCCTACGAGCAGTACTTC.